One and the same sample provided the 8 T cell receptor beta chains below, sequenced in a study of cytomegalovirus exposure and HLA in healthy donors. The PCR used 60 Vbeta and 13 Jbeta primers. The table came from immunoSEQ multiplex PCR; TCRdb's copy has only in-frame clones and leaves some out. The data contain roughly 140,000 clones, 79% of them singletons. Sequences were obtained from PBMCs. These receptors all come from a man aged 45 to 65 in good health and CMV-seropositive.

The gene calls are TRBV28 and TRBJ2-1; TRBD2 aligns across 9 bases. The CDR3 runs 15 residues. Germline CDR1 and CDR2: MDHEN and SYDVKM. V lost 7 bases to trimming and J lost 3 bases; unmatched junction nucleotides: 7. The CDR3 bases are TGTGCCAGCAATAGACTAGCGGCGTTCTACAATGAGCAGTTCTTC. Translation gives CASNRLAAFYNEQFF.

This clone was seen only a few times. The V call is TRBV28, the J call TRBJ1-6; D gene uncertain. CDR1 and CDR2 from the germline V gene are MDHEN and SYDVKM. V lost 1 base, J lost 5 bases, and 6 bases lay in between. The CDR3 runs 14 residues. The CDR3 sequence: CASSLSGDNSPLHF. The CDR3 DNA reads TGTGCCAGCAGTTTATCGGGAGATAATTCACCCCTCCACTTT.

In nucleotides, the CDR3 is TGCGCCAGCAGCGAGAGCGGGGGATCAACTGAAGCTTTCTTT. It yields the protein CASSESGGSTEAFF. This chain joins TRBV5-1 and TRBJ1-1; the D gene is possibly TRBD1 (5 bases). Germline CDR1 SGHRS, CDR2 YFSETQ. The CDR3 is 14 residues long. Between the trimmed V and J ends, which lost 4 bases and 5 bases, there was a span of 15 bases.

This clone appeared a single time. The CDR3 protein is CASSIGQGERPQHF. The CDR3 DNA reads as TGTGCCAGTAGTATAGGGCAGGGGGAGCGGCCCCAGCATTTT. The chain carries TRBV19 and TRBJ1-5; TRBD1 aligns across 7 bases. CDR3 length equals 14 residues. CDR1 and CDR2 from the germline V gene are LNHDA and SQIVND (reference sequence). Losses at the gene ends were 1 base for V and 9 bases for J; bases not matched to a gene: 6.

The CDR3, as DNA: TGTGCCAGCTCACCAAAAGGGGCCCCTAGCACAGATACGCAGTATTTT. It codes for CASSPKGAPSTDTQYF. J is TRBJ2-3 and V is TRBV18, with D maybe TRBD1 (5 bases). The CDR3 has 16 amino acids. The V gene lost 2 bases and the J gene lost 0 bases, with 12 bases spanning the gap. Germline V gives CDR1 KGHSH, CDR2 LQKENI.

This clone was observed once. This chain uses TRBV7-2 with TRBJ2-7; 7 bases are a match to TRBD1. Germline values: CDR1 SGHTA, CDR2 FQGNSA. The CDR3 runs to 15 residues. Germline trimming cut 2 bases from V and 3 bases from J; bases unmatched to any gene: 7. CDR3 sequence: CASSLSRGPLYEQYF. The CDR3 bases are TGTGCCAGCAGCTTATCAAGGGGGCCCCTCTACGAGCAGTACTTC.

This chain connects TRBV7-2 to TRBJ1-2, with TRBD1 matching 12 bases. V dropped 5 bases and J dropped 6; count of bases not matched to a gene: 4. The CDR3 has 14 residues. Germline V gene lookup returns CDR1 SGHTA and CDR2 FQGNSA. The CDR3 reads CASSHGTGGNGYTF. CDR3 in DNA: TGTGCCAGCAGCCACGGGACAGGGGGCAATGGCTACACCTTC.

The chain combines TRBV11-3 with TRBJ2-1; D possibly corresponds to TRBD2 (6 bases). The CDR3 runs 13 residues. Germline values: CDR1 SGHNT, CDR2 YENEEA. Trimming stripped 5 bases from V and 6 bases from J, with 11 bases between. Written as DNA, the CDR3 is TGTGCCAGCAGCCGCTCCGGGGGCAATGAGCAGTTCTTC. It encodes CASSRSGGNEQFF.